The next 14 T cell receptor beta chains were all read from a single sample in a study of blood T cell repertoires in COVID-19. Repertoires were generated with immunoSEQ multiplex PCR, while TCRdb's copy carries only in-frame clones and drops some. The sample yields around 250,000 clones, 82% seen once. Sequenced sample: peripheral blood. The receptor source for this set is a young woman with acute or convalescent COVID-19.

The V call is TRBV3-1 (or the pseudogene TRBV3-2), the J call TRBJ1-2; D possibly corresponds to TRBD1 (6 bases). V was shortened by 5 bases and J by 5 bases, with 6 bases between the two germline ends. Per the germline V gene, CDR1 is LGHDT and CDR2 is YNNKEL (reference sequence). CDR3 length equals 11 residues. The CDR3 nucleotides read TGTGCCAGCAGCGACAGGTATGGCTACACCTTC. Protein sequence: CASSDRYGYTF.

This clone was seen a single time. The rearrangement links TRBV7-9 to TRBJ2-1; 7 bases are a match to TRBD2. Germline V lookup: CDR1 SEHNR, CDR2 FQNEAQ (reference sequence). The V segment lost 5 bases and the J segment 10 bases; nucleotides outside the gene matches: 14. This CDR3 is 15 amino acids long. The CDR3 spells CASSPTASGSREQFF. The CDR3 DNA sequence: TGTGCCAGCAGCCCGACGGCTAGCGGATCCCGGGAGCAGTTCTTC.

In this sample, this clone turned up once. The chain recombines TRBV7-2 with TRBJ1-1; tentative D call: TRBD1 (6 bases). Trimming took off 1 base at V and 0 bases at J, with 9 bases between the two ends. CDR1 is SGHTA, CDR2 FQGNSA, per germline. CDR3 size: 15 residues. The CDR3: CASSLVEGVNTEAFF. The CDR3 coding sequence is TGTGCCAGCAGCTTAGTAGAGGGGGTGAACACTGAAGCTTTCTTT.

The chain combines TRBV15 with TRBJ2-7; the D gene is possibly TRBD1 (6 bases). V lost 1 base and J lost 6, with 7 bases in between. CDR3 size: 12 residues. Germline V gene sequence: CDR1 LNHNV, CDR2 YYDKDF (reference sequence). DNA for the CDR3: TGTGCCACCAGCAGAGGAGGGGGCGAGCAGTACTTC. It specifies CATSRGGGEQYF.

V and J are TRBV5-4 and TRBJ2-3; 11 bases are a match to TRBD2. Germline V gene sequence: CDR1 SGHNT, CDR2 YYREEE (reference sequence). V shed 3 bases, J shed 5 bases, and the junction held 11 bases outside the gene matches. The CDR3 loop spans 17 amino acids. This CDR3 is CASSWGVAGGPGDTQYF. In DNA form, the CDR3 reads TGTGCCAGCAGCTGGGGGGTAGCGGGAGGGCCGGGAGATACGCAGTATTTT.

The chain carries TRBV6-5 and TRBJ1-1, with D possibly matching TRBD1 (6 bases). CDR1 and CDR2 (germline): MNHEY, SVGAGI. CDR3 length: 13 amino acids. V lost 2 bases and J lost 6, with 10 bases in between. CDR3 sequence: CASSYGAGAEAFF. The CDR3 DNA follows: TGTGCCAGCAGTTACGGCGCAGGGGCTGAAGCTTTCTTT.

V is TRBV4-3 and J is TRBJ2-7; 8 bases match TRBD2. CDR1 and CDR2 (germline): LGHNA, YSLEER. CDR3 length: 16 residues. Trimming removed 0 bases from V and 4 bases from J; junction bases left unmatched: 8. Here the CDR3 reads CASSQESSGSWYEQYF. In nucleotides, the CDR3 is TGCGCCAGCAGCCAAGAATCCAGCGGGAGTTGGTACGAGCAGTACTTC.

The rearrangement joins TRBV5-1 to TRBJ1-1; 10 bases match TRBD1. CDR1 SGHRS and CDR2 YFSETQ come from the germline V gene. V lost 4 bases to trimming and J lost 6 bases; unmatched junction nucleotides: 12. There are 16 residues in the CDR3. The CDR3 coding sequence is TGCGCCAGCAGCATAGACAGGGGGCGAGCGCTTCCTGAAGCTTTCTTT. It translates to CASSIDRGRALPEAFF.

This clone is a singleton in its sample. The chain recombines TRBV20-1 with TRBJ2-5; 9 bases are a match to TRBD2. This CDR3 region has 16 residues. Trimming removed 3 bases from V and 7 bases from J; junction bases left unmatched: 15. The germline V gene encodes CDR1 DFQATT and CDR2 SNEGSKA (reference sequence). The CDR3 spells CSASYEFGTSKGTQYF. The CDR3 nucleotides read TGCAGTGCTAGTTATGAATTTGGGACTAGCAAGGGGACCCAGTACTTC.

The rearrangement links TRBV4-3 to TRBJ2-7; TRBD2 matches 12 bases. Trimming at V came to 4 bases and at J to 4 bases, leaving 5 bases not matched to a gene. CDR1 and CDR2 (germline): LGHNA, YSLEER. CDR3 length: 15 amino acids. As DNA, the CDR3 is TGCGCCAGCAGCCCTGGACTAGCGGGAATGTACGAGCAGTACTTC. Translated: CASSPGLAGMYEQYF.

The chain links TRBV18 to TRBJ2-1; D possibly corresponds to TRBD2 (5 bases). The CDR3 loop spans 20 amino acids. Trimming took off 3 bases at V and 1 base at J, with 25 bases between the two ends. Germline CDR1 is KGHSH and CDR2 is LQKENI. Here the CDR3 reads CASSPQNRGTRERSYNEQFF. The CDR3 DNA sequence: TGTGCCAGCTCACCTCAAAATCGGGGTACGAGAGAAAGGTCCTACAATGAGCAGTTCTTC.

The rearrangement uses TRBV4-1 and TRBJ1-3; D call uncertain. This CDR3 region has 15 residues. The V gene's germline CDR1 is MGHRA and CDR2 YSYEKL. V was cut by 0 bases and J by 1 base, with 7 bases left in between. The DNA for the CDR3 is TGCGCCAGCAGCCAAGAAGTCGGGTCTGGAAACACCATATATTTT. Translation gives CASSQEVGSGNTIYF.

The V call is TRBV28, the J call TRBJ2-7, with TRBD1 identical over 9 bases. Trimming cost V 5 bases and J 4 bases; bases outside gene matches: 6. CDR3 length: 14 amino acids. CDR1 and CDR2 (germline): MDHEN, SYDVKM. Here the CDR3 DNA reads TGTGCCAGCAGTCTGGACAGGGGTTGGTACGAGCAGTACTTC. Amino acid sequence: CASSLDRGWYEQYF.

This clone was observed a few times. The V call is TRBV7-9, the J call TRBJ1-4; 7 bases are a match to TRBD1. Germline CDR1 and CDR2: SEHNR and FQNEAQ (reference sequence). The CDR3 has 18 amino acids. V lost 3 bases and J lost 0; bases outside the gene matches: 10. In DNA form, the CDR3 reads TGTGCCAGCAGCTTCCCATACAGGGGAACATCAACTAATGAAAAACTGTTTTTT. It specifies CASSFPYRGTSTNEKLFF.